These 25 T cell receptor beta chains came from one sample sequenced in a study of CD8+CD57+ T cells in acquired aplastic anemia. Those patients picked for sequencing had displayed CD8+CD57+ cell expansion on flow cytometry. Investigators profiled TCR beta VDJ and CDR3 from genomic DNA template. Via MiXCR, TCRdb re-called the reads, giving one row per CDR3 protein. The data contain approximately 300,000 distinct CDR3 sequences, roughly 61% of them singletons. The sample taken for sequencing was sorted CD4+, CD8+, or CD8+CD57+ T cells (not recorded which) from PBMCs. All receptors derive from a human donor with aplastic anemia.

The V and J genes are TRBV7-3 and TRBJ2-7; D ambiguous. The V end was cut by 8 bases, the J end by 1 base, with 12 bases between. The CDR3 runs to 13 residues. Germline values: CDR1 SGHTA, CDR2 FQGTGA. The CDR3 nucleotides read TGTGCCAGCCGCCAGGTCAGATCCTACGAGCAGTACTTC. This gives the protein CASRQVRSYEQYF.

This clonotype was detected a few times. The rearrangement uses TRBV20-1 and TRBJ2-1, with D possibly matching TRBD2 (5 bases). The CDR3 spans 14 residues. Trimming left V 6 bases short and J 5 bases short, with 17 bases between. Germline-derived CDR1 and CDR2 are DFQATT and SNEGSKA (reference sequence). The CDR3 DNA follows: TGCAGTGCGGATTCTGAGCGGAATCACAATGAGCAGTTCTTC. This encodes CSADSERNHNEQFF.

This clonotype appeared once. The chain is built from TRBV4-1 and TRBJ1-1; tentatively, D is TRBD1 (6 bases). Germline V gene lookup returns CDR1 MGHRA and CDR2 YSYEKL. Deletions cut 3 bases from V and 4 bases from J, with 12 bases between. The CDR3 sequence is 14 residues long. The CDR3 sequence is CASSQGAEGTEAFF. The CDR3 DNA is TGCGCCAGCAGCCAGGGGGCTGAGGGCACTGAAGCTTTCTTT.

The rearrangement joins TRBV20-1 to TRBJ2-3; possible D gene TRBD2, 6 bases. The CDR3 totals 14 residues. Looked up from germline, CDR1 is DFQATT and CDR2 is SNEGSKA (reference sequence). Trimming left V 5 bases short and J 2 bases short, with 14 bases between. The DNA of the CDR3 is TGCAGTGCTTCCCCGGGACTCTTCACAGATACGCAGTATTTT. Its protein is CSASPGLFTDTQYF.

This clonotype occurred a few times. The rearrangement uses TRBV2 and TRBJ2-7, with D possibly being TRBD1 (5 bases). Germline V gene sequence: CDR1 SNHLY, CDR2 FYNNEI. The CDR3 is made up of 11 amino acids. V lost 6 bases, J lost 6 bases, and 9 bases lay in between. The CDR3 protein is CASRQASEQYF. The CDR3 DNA reads as TGTGCCAGCAGACAGGCCTCCGAGCAGTACTTC.

The V call is TRBV29-1, the J call TRBJ1-1; D not resolved. Germline lookup yields CDR1 SQVTM and CDR2 ANQGSEA. The CDR3 extends over 12 amino acids. Trimming stripped 4 bases from V and 4 bases from J, with 10 bases between. CDR3 nucleotides: TGCAGCGTTGTGGAAGTGGGCACTGAAGCTTTCTTT. It is translated as CSVVEVGTEAFF.

The CDR3 nucleotides read TGCAGTGCTAGAGATAGGGAGCGGCAGTATTTT. This codes for CSARDRERQYF. The V and J genes are TRBV20-1 and TRBJ2-3; tentative D call: TRBD2 (5 bases). The CDR3 spans 11 residues. The V gene lost 0 bases and the J gene lost 11 bases, with 9 bases spanning the gap. The V gene's germline CDR1 is DFQATT and CDR2 SNEGSKA (reference sequence).

This clonotype appeared many times. The gene calls are TRBV7-2 and TRBJ2-1, with TRBD2 identical over 7 bases. V lost 0 bases, J lost 6 bases, and 5 bases stayed unmatched. CDR3 length equals 15 residues. The germline V gene encodes CDR1 SGHTA and CDR2 FQGNSA. CDR3 nucleotides: TGTGCCAGCAGCTTAGCGGGAGGGCCTTTCAATGAGCAGTTCTTC. Translation: CASSLAGGPFNEQFF.

This clonotype was seen repeatedly, ten times or more. This rearrangement joins TRBV12-5 to TRBJ2-3; D is undetermined. This CDR3 has 16 residues. The V end was cut by 6 bases, the J end by 4 bases, with 20 bases between. The germline V gene has CDR1 LGHNT and CDR2 FRNRAP. CDR3 sequence: CASGVWSGGVPDTQYF. CDR3 in DNA: TGTGCTAGTGGCGTTTGGAGTGGTGGGGTCCCAGATACGCAGTATTTT. The entire variable domain, with the rest obtained from reference TRBV12-5 and TRBJ2-3, is as follows: DARVTQTPRHKVTEMGQEVTMRCQPILGHNTVFWYRQTMMQGLELLAYFRNRAPLDDSGMPKDRFSAEMPDATLATLKIQPSEPRDSAVYFCASGVWSGGVPDTQYFGPGTRLTVL.

This clonotype has a handful of counts. The chain recombines TRBV24-1 with TRBJ2-1; D remains unclear. The CDR3 runs to 13 residues. The germline gives CDR1 KGHDR, CDR2 SFDVKD. V lost 3 bases to trimming and J lost 4 bases, with 6 bases between them. The CDR3 loop is CATSDLQYNEQFF. Written as DNA, the CDR3 is TGTGCCACCAGTGATCTCCAGTACAATGAGCAGTTCTTC.

The chain is built from TRBV2 and TRBJ1-1; D is ambiguous. The germline gives CDR1 SNHLY, CDR2 FYNNEI. The V end was cut by 5 bases, the J end by 1 base, with 11 bases between. The CDR3 has 14 residues. The CDR3 sequence is CASSSLAENTEAFF. CDR3 DNA sequence: TGTGCCAGCAGTTCGCTAGCAGAGAACACTGAAGCTTTCTTT.

The rearrangement uses TRBV30 and TRBJ1-2, with 7 bases matching TRBD1. Losses at the gene ends were 0 bases for V and 3 bases for J; bases not matched to a gene: 1. CDR3 length: 13 residues. Germline-derived CDR1 and CDR2 are GTSNPN and SVGIG (reference sequence). Here the CDR3 reads CAWSVGTDYGYTF. The CDR3 DNA follows: TGTGCCTGGAGTGTCGGGACAGACTATGGCTACACCTTC.

The CDR3 region has the DNA TGTGCCAGCAGAACTACGGACAGGGGCGGTTTCCACCAGTACTTC. It is translated as CASRTTDRGGFHQYF. The chain uses TRBV25-1 and TRBJ2-7; 9 bases are shared with TRBD1. From germline, CDR1 is MGHDK and CDR2 SYGVNS. V lost 6 bases, J lost 10 bases, and 16 bases stayed unmatched. This CDR3 is 15 amino acids long.

Written as DNA, the CDR3 is TGTGCCAGTGGCTGGCGGATAACTAGCACAGATACGCAGTATTTT. This gives the protein CASGWRITSTDTQYF. This chain joins TRBV7-9 and TRBJ2-3; D not resolved. The V and J ends lost 9 bases and 0 bases respectively, with 16 bases between them. The CDR3 spans 15 residues. CDR1 and CDR2 from the germline V gene are SEHNR and FQNEAQ (reference sequence). The variable domain in full, with the rest retrieved from reference TRBV7-9 and TRBJ2-3, is DTGVSQNPRHKITKRGQNVTFRCDPISEHNRLYWYRQTLGQGPEFLTYFQNEAQLEKSRLLSDRFSAERPKGSFSTLEIQRTEQGDSAMYLCASGWRITSTDTQYFGPGTRLTVL.

The V call is TRBV7-3, the J call TRBJ1-6, with D possibly matching TRBD1 (5 bases). The CDR3 is 18 residues long. In germline, CDR1 is SGHTA, CDR2 FQGTGA. Trimming removed 2 bases from V and 8 bases from J, with 22 bases in between. CDR3 sequence reads: CASSLLPVTGGSDSPLHF. Written as DNA, the CDR3 is TGTGCCAGCAGCTTATTGCCCGTTACCGGGGGTAGTGATTCACCCCTCCACTTT.

This chain joins TRBV19 and TRBJ2-7; D perhaps matches TRBD1 (5 bases). The CDR3 spans 14 residues. Between the trimmed V and J ends, which lost 1 base and 2 bases, there was a span of 9 bases. Germline values: CDR1 LNHDA, CDR2 SQIVND (reference sequence). The CDR3 DNA reads TGTGCCAGTAGTATAGGGGGCGGTCCCTACGAGCAGTACTTC. Amino acids: CASSIGGGPYEQYF.

This clonotype came up a few times. This chain joins TRBV27 and TRBJ2-7, with 9 bases fitting TRBD1. Per germline, CDR1 MNHEY and CDR2 SMNVEV (reference sequence). J lost 6 bases, V lost 3 bases, and 6 bases had no gene match. The CDR3 is 14 residues long. For the CDR3, the DNA is TGTGCCAGCAGTTTCCGGGACAGGGTTGGCGAGCAGTACTTC. It codes for CASSFRDRVGEQYF.

V is TRBV7-9 and J is TRBJ2-5; D is undetermined. The V gene's germline CDR1 is SEHNR and CDR2 FQNEAQ (reference sequence). CDR3 size: 15 residues. V was clipped by 5 bases and J by 5 bases, with 18 bases between them. Here the CDR3 DNA reads TGTGCCAGCAGCCGCACATCGACATCCCGGGAGACCCAGTACTTC. Translation gives CASSRTSTSRETQYF. The full variable domain, with the rest looked up from reference TRBV7-9 and TRBJ2-5, is DTGVSQNPRHKITKRGQNVTFRCDPISEHNRLYWYRQTLGQGPEFLTYFQNEAQLEKSRLLSDRFSAERPKGSFSTLEIQRTEQGDSAMYLCASSRTSTSRETQYFGPGTRLLVL.

Only a few counts were recorded for this clonotype. This chain's CDR3 is CASSPGTAFTEAFF. CDR3 sequence (DNA): TGTGCCAGCTCACCAGGGACGGCCTTCACTGAAGCTTTCTTT. J is TRBJ1-1 and V is TRBV18; perhaps TRBD1 as D (5 bases). The germline V and J ends were trimmed by 2 bases and 4 bases, with 11 bases remaining between them. Germline V gene sequence: CDR1 KGHSH, CDR2 LQKENI. CDR3 size: 14 residues.

This clonotype was seen repeatedly, ten times or more. J is TRBJ2-2 and V is TRBV7-3; 7 nucleotides line up with TRBD2. The CDR3 is 14 residues long. Germline V CDR1 and CDR2: SGHTA, FQGTGA. Trimming removed 3 bases from V and 7 bases from J; junction bases left unmatched: 5. This chain's CDR3 is CASSFRGEGGELFF. DNA of the CDR3: TGTGCCAGCAGCTTCAGAGGGGAGGGCGGGGAGCTGTTTTTT.

This sequence joins TRBV19 and TRBJ1-3; TRBD1 aligns across 7 bases. This CDR3 is built from 13 residues. After removal of 8 bases from V and 5 bases from J, the junction contained 6 bases not matched to a gene. In germline, CDR1 is LNHDA, CDR2 SQIVND (reference sequence). The CDR3 here is CASSGTERNTIYF. The CDR3 coding sequence is TGTGCCAGTTCCGGGACAGAGAGAAACACCATATATTTT. Looking up the rest from reference TRBV19 and TRBJ1-3 gives the full variable domain: DGGITQSPKYLFRKEGQNVTLSCEQNLNHDAMYWYRQDPGQGLRLIYYSQIVNDFQKGDIAEGYSVSREKKESFPLTVTSAQKNPTAFYLCASSGTERNTIYFGEGSWLTVV.

V gene TRBV19 combines with J gene TRBJ1-6, with 12 positions matching TRBD1. V was pared by 5 bases and J by 11 bases, with 7 bases of the junction left unmatched. Germline CDR1 LNHDA, CDR2 SQIVND (reference sequence). The CDR3 is 15 amino acids. As DNA, the CDR3 is TGTGCCAGTAGTCTTGGGACAGGGGGCATTCCACCCCTCCACTTT. Translated, it gives CASSLGTGGIPPLHF.

This clonotype has ten or more counts. The chain joins TRBV20-1 to TRBJ2-7; possibly TRBD1 for D (7 bases). The CDR3 contains 12 residues. Per the germline V gene, CDR1 is DFQATT and CDR2 is SNEGSKA (reference sequence). V was cut by 4 bases and J by 9 bases, with 16 bases left in between. The CDR3 DNA sequence: TGCAGTGCTACCCTCAGGGGGGAGGCGCAGTACTTC. Residues: CSATLRGEAQYF.

V usage is TRBV7-2 and J usage is TRBJ2-1, with D possibly matching TRBD1 (5 bases). The germline V gene has CDR1 SGHTA and CDR2 FQGNSA. The V end lost 1 base, the J end lost 5 bases, and 15 bases lay between the germline ends. The CDR3 spans 16 residues. For the CDR3, the DNA is TGTGCCAGCAGCTTAGTCACAGGTCCCCGGGACAATGAGCAGTTCTTC. It is translated as CASSLVTGPRDNEQFF.

The chain is built from TRBV3-1 and TRBJ2-1; 15 bases line up with TRBD2. Germline V CDR1 and CDR2: LGHDT, YNNKEL (reference sequence). The length of the CDR3 is 16 residues. V was clipped by 4 bases and J by 9 bases; unmatched bases: 7. DNA for the CDR3: TGTGCCAGCAGCCGTCAACCGGGACTAGCGGGGGGTGAGCAGTTCTTC. It codes for CASSRQPGLAGGEQFF.